A selection of T cell receptor beta chains follows, all from one sample in a study of blood T cells in healthy people across ages. One entry per CDR3 protein results from TCRdb running MiXCR on the 5' RACE reads. The table records around 1,800,000 distinct CDR3 sequences, about two fifths of them present only once. Sequencing was carried out using blood. These receptors were taken from a human donor in good health. Both conserved end residues are part of each CDR3. Each record gives: V gene, clone size, CDR3 protein. Expanded clones are given a class, and other clones once, few, many or no size at all.

TRBV7-9	-	CASSYHGGKETQYF
TRBV6-2/TRBV6-3	-	CASSSQMTGTEAFF
TRBV14	-	CASSQVKGADYNEQFF
TRBV29-1	many	CSVVRQGTDIQYF
TRBV15	few	CATSADRTYGYTF
TRBV7-2	-	CASSSGTSGHNEQFF
TRBV3-1	-	CASSQMWVANEQYF
TRBV25-1	-	CASSGDRDEETQYF
TRBV12-3/TRBV12-4	-	CASSSPKGGLLEGYTF
TRBV7-9	few	CASSRAGLDYEQYF
TRBV5-6	-	CASNLKNYGRDFYGYTF
TRBV4-3	few	CASSQYIPEMNTEAFF
TRBV2	-	CASSPTGRGVTGELFF
TRBV7-9	-	CASSPSRRPPYNEQFF
TRBV3-1	once	CASGLAGLQETQYF
TRBV7-8	few	CASSSTTRGPSGANVLTF
TRBV28	-	CASSRWASSYEQYF
TRBV18	few	CASAGSGVGSVNEQFF
TRBV7-8	-	CASSLNEMDNSPLHF
TRBV7-2	-	CASTRFGETQYF
TRBV20-1	few	CSASRGDRGEQYF
TRBV29-1	-	CSVDAQGGNTEAFF
TRBV24-1	-	CATSDPSIRGDYNEQFF
TRBV29-1	few	CSVLARRYTDTQYF
TRBV25-1	-	CATTNSLAVNEQFF
TRBV27	-	CASSLSGQGIEKLFF